The clone carrying this T cell receptor beta chain was recorded once. This entry belongs to a study of blood T cells in healthy people across ages. Through a sample-barcoded 5' primer and a J-beta primer mix, a second PCR was run for about 6 to 11 cycles. Each CDR3 protein gets one entry after TCRdb re-called the 5' RACE reads with MiXCR. Seen here are fewer than 700,000 distinct CDR3 sequences, less than 45% observed once, and the top ten hold 25% to 35%. Looked up from germline, CDR1 is SGHRS and CDR2 is YFSETQ. V shed 4 bases and J 6 bases; nucleotides not matched to a gene: 6. The CDR3 runs 16 residues.

The receptor was isolated from an elderly man in good health. Sequenced sample: blood. This chain connects TRBV5-1 to TRBJ2-1; 14 bases match TRBD2. CDR3 in amino acids: CASSPVTSGGVNEQFF. The CDR3 DNA reads TGCGCCAGCAGCCCCGTGACTAGCGGGGGGGTCAATGAGCAGTTCTTC. The complete variable domain, with remaining parts taken from reference TRBV5-1 and TRBJ2-1, reads KAGVTQTPRYLIKTRGQQVTLSCSPISGHRSVSWYQQTPGQGLQFLFEYFSETQRNKGNFPGRFSGRQFSNSRSEMNVSTLELGDSALYLCASSPVTSGGVNEQFFGPGTRLTVL.